The next 26 T cell receptor beta chains were all read from a single sample in a study of beta chain features in type 1 diabetes. Isolated RNA was reverse transcribed in full, so expressed TCRB transcripts were sequenced. Profiled with immunoSEQ multiplex PCR; TCRdb holds only in-frame clones, not every one. The data show tens of thousands of clones, about 70% seen once. The specimen sequenced was Tregs from blood. These receptors were taken from a woman aged 35 to 49 in good health.

This clone was observed once. One junction end disagrees with the germline gene, perhaps due to a read error. V and J are TRBV19 and TRBJ2-1, with D hard to call. The CDR3 is made up of 12 amino acids. Looked up from germline, CDR1 is LNHDA and CDR2 is SQIVND (reference sequence). The CDR3 DNA is TGTGCCAGTGGTATACGGGACAATGAGCAGTTCTTC. Amino acids: CASGIRDNEQFF.

This chain connects TRBV11-2 to TRBJ2-1; 7 nucleotides align to TRBD2. V lost 2 bases, J lost 0 bases, and 10 bases stayed unmatched. CDR1 SGHAT and CDR2 FQNNGV come from the germline V gene. This CDR3 spans 18 amino acids. The CDR3 nucleotides are TGTGCCAGCAGCTTATCCTCGGGGGGTCAGAGCTCCTACAATGAGCAGTTCTTC. Protein product: CASSLSSGGQSSYNEQFF.

In this sample, this clone turned up once. The chain employs TRBV9 and TRBJ2-2; the D is unclear. Germline loops: CDR1 SGDLS, CDR2 YYNGEE. V lost 0 bases and J lost 1, with 10 bases in between. CDR3 length equals 16 residues. The CDR3, as DNA: TGTGCCAGCAGCGTAGGTCCCTGGCTGAACACCGGGGAGCTGTTTTTT. As protein: CASSVGPWLNTGELFF.

The genes are TRBV5-1 and TRBJ2-7, with D hard to call. Per germline, CDR1 SGHRS and CDR2 YFSETQ. Trimming took 5 bases from V and 6 from J, leaving 15 bases between them. This CDR3 is 13 amino acids long. The CDR3 loop reads CASRSTLLTEQYF. The CDR3 coding sequence is TGCGCCAGCAGGAGCACGTTACTTACCGAGCAGTACTTC.

The chain has TRBV5-5 and TRBJ2-7; 7 bases are a match to TRBD1. J was trimmed by 0 bases and V by 7 bases; bases with no gene match: 4. The germline V gene has CDR1 SGHKS and CDR2 YYEKEE (reference sequence). This CDR3 region has 13 residues. CDR3 sequence: CASQGQNSYEQYF. The DNA for the CDR3 is TGTGCCAGCCAGGGACAGAACTCCTACGAGCAGTACTTC.

This clone was detected a few times. The chain carries TRBV7-8 and TRBJ2-3; D perhaps matches TRBD1 (6 bases). Germline lookup yields CDR1 SGHVS and CDR2 FQNEAQ. The V and J ends lost 0 bases and 2 bases respectively, with 9 bases between them. The CDR3 covers 15 residues. The CDR3 here is CASSLAGALTDTQYF. CDR3 in DNA: TGTGCCAGCAGCTTAGCGGGGGCGCTCACAGATACGCAGTATTTT.

The V call is TRBV7-9, the J call TRBJ2-3, with 15 bases matching TRBD2. This CDR3 is 19 amino acids long. V dropped 5 bases and J dropped 1; count of bases not matched to a gene: 10. CDR1 SEHNR and CDR2 FQNEAQ come from the germline V gene (reference sequence). CDR3 bases: TGTGCCAGCAGCACGGGACTAGCGGGGGGAAATCATCGCACAGATACGCAGTATTTT. It yields the protein CASSTGLAGGNHRTDTQYF.

The chain joins TRBV7-2 to TRBJ2-7; 9 nucleotides align to TRBD1. This CDR3 region has 15 residues. CDR1 SGHTA and CDR2 FQGNSA come from the germline V gene. V shed 6 bases, J shed 1 base, and the junction held 7 bases outside the gene matches. The DNA of the CDR3 is TGTGCCAGCAGTTTAACCGGGACAGGGTCCTACGAGCAGTACTTC. Translated, it gives CASSLTGTGSYEQYF.

The sample holds one count of this clone. V is TRBV5-1 and J is TRBJ2-1; D is unresolved. The CDR3 covers 13 residues. CDR1 is SGHRS, CDR2 YFSETQ, per germline. Trimming shortened V by 6 bases and J by 4 bases, and 11 bases separated the two germline ends. The CDR3 spells CASTPQPYNEQFF. The CDR3, as DNA: TGCGCCAGCACCCCACAACCTTACAATGAGCAGTTCTTC.

The chain recombines TRBV10-3 with TRBJ1-1; D ambiguous. The CDR3 has 12 amino acids. Trimming cost V 6 bases and J 3 bases, with 8 bases left between them. Germline assignment: CDR1 ENHRY and CDR2 SYGVKD. CDR3 in DNA: TGTGCCATCAGGCAACGGGACACTGAAGCTTTCTTT. Its translation is CAIRQRDTEAFF.

For this clone: Other DNA sequences in this sample translate to the same CDR3. The chain joins TRBV18 to TRBJ2-3; D call uncertain. V was trimmed by 2 bases and J by 0 bases, leaving 6 bases between them. The V gene's germline CDR1 is KGHSH and CDR2 LQKENI. CDR3 length: 14 amino acids. The CDR3 sequence is CASSPSQSTDTQYF. CDR3 coding DNA: TGTGCCAGCTCACCATCGCAGAGCACAGATACGCAGTATTTT.

CDR3 protein: CASTRGSGNTIYF. The CDR3 DNA follows: TGTGCCAGCACCCGGGGCTCTGGAAACACCATATATTTT. The gene calls are TRBV6-5 and TRBJ1-3; no definite D call. The CDR3 runs 13 residues. Looked up from germline, CDR1 is MNHEY and CDR2 is SVGAGI. The ends were cut back, 7 bases at V and 0 bases at J, with 7 bases in the middle.

The chain is built from TRBV11-2 and TRBJ2-3, with 9 bases that match TRBD2. V was pared by 0 bases and J by 4 bases, with 8 bases of the junction left unmatched. The V gene's germline CDR1 is SGHAT and CDR2 FQNNGV. The CDR3 length is 17 residues. CDR3 nucleotides: TGTGCCAGCAGCTTAGATGCGGCGGGGGGGTATGCAGATACGCAGTATTTT. Its translation is CASSLDAAGGYADTQYF.

This clone was detected a few times. CDR3 nucleotide sequence: TGCGCCAGCAGCGCTACAGGGGTGGTAGGCACAGATACGCAGTATTTT. Translated: CASSATGVVGTDTQYF. The chain joins TRBV5-1 to TRBJ2-3, with 7 bases fitting TRBD1. The J segment lost 1 base and the V segment lost 4 bases, leaving 9 bases of the junction unmatched. The CDR3 totals 16 residues. The V gene's germline CDR1 is SGHRS and CDR2 YFSETQ. The full variable domain, with the rest looked up from reference TRBV5-1 and TRBJ2-3, is KAGVTQTPRYLIKTRGQQVTLSCSPISGHRSVSWYQQTPGQGLQFLFEYFSETQRNKGNFPGRFSGRQFSNSRSEMNVSTLELGDSALYLCASSATGVVGTDTQYFGPGTRLTVL.

The rearrangement uses TRBV6-6 and TRBJ1-4; tentatively, D is TRBD1 (6 bases). The V and J ends lost 5 bases and 6 bases respectively, with 13 bases between them. The CDR3 length is 14 residues. Germline CDR1 and CDR2: MNHNY and SVGAGI (reference sequence). The chain's CDR3 is CASSPDSGHEKLFF. In nucleotides, the CDR3 is TGTGCCAGCAGTCCGGACAGCGGCCATGAAAAACTGTTTTTT.

The chain joins TRBV5-6 to TRBJ2-5; D is unresolved. The length of the CDR3 is 13 residues. CDR1 is SGHDT, CDR2 YYEEEE, per germline. Trimming took off 3 bases at V and 1 base at J, with 7 bases between the two ends. The CDR3 DNA is TGTGCCAGCAGCTCGCGGCCCCAAGAGACCCAGTACTTC. This encodes CASSSRPQETQYF.

This clone was observed a handful of times. The chain carries TRBV7-2 and TRBJ1-2, with TRBD1 matching 9 bases. CDR1 SGHTA and CDR2 FQGNSA come from the germline V gene. The CDR3 is 12 amino acids. V was pared by 5 bases and J by 8 bases, with 3 bases of the junction left unmatched. CDR3 in amino acids: CASSPGTGGYTF. As DNA, the CDR3 is TGTGCCAGCAGCCCCGGGACAGGGGGCTACACCTTC.

The CDR3: CASSPGRNRYEQYF. The CDR3 DNA is TGCGCCAGCAGCCCCGGGAGAAACCGCTACGAGCAGTACTTC. The genes are TRBV5-1 and TRBJ2-7; a possible D gene is TRBD2 (6 bases). V gave up 4 bases and J gave up 3 bases, with 14 bases separating them. Looked up from germline, CDR1 is SGHRS and CDR2 is YFSETQ. The CDR3 runs 14 residues.

The chain has TRBV5-6 and TRBJ1-2; a possible D gene is TRBD1 (6 bases). CDR3 length: 14 amino acids. Per germline, CDR1 SGHDT and CDR2 YYEEEE. Trimming shortened V by 4 bases and J by 4 bases, and 14 bases separated the two germline ends. The DNA of the CDR3 is TGTGCCAGCAGCCTTGGGGACATCCGCTATGGCTACACCTTC. It specifies CASSLGDIRYGYTF.

This chain links TRBV7-2 with TRBJ2-1; D remains ambiguous. CDR1 SGHTA and CDR2 FQGNSA come from the germline V gene. CDR3 size: 15 residues. Trimming cost V 5 bases and J 0 bases, with 11 bases left between them. The CDR3 nucleotides are TGTGCCAGCAGCAATACATGGAGCTCCTACAATGAGCAGTTCTTC. This sequence encodes CASSNTWSSYNEQFF.

This clone was seen only a few times. The chain links TRBV6-5 to TRBJ2-3; D unclear. Germline CDR1 is MNHEY and CDR2 is SVGAGI. Trimming removed 3 bases at V and 3 bases at J, with 13 bases between. The CDR3 has 15 residues. The CDR3 loop is CASSYSLQRTDTQYF. The CDR3 DNA reads as TGTGCCAGCAGTTATAGTCTCCAGAGGACAGATACGCAGTATTTT.

The genes are TRBV2 and TRBJ1-2; TRBD1 aligns across 9 bases. The CDR3 consists of 15 residues. V lost 3 bases, J lost 7 bases, and 9 bases stayed unmatched. In germline, CDR1 is SNHLY, CDR2 FYNNEI. The DNA of the CDR3 is TGTGCCAGCAGTGACCCCTACGGGACAGGGCTTGGCTACACCTTC. Protein product: CASSDPYGTGLGYTF.

The V call is TRBV4-1, the J call TRBJ2-3; D remains unclear. The CDR3 is 13 amino acids. Germline-derived CDR1 and CDR2 are MGHRA and YSYEKL. Deletions cut 4 bases from V and 2 bases from J, with 7 bases between. CDR3: CASSLALTDTQYF. The CDR3 DNA reads as TGCGCCAGCAGCCTAGCTCTCACAGATACGCAGTATTTT.

This CDR3 is CASRLDRHNEKLFF. DNA for the CDR3: TGTGCCAGCAGGTTGGACAGGCATAATGAAAAACTGTTTTTT. The V gene is TRBV2, the J gene TRBJ1-4; 7 bases are shared with TRBD1. J lost 4 bases, V lost 6 bases, and 5 bases had no gene match. This CDR3 spans 14 amino acids. Germline V lookup: CDR1 SNHLY, CDR2 FYNNEI.

This chain links TRBV6-1 with TRBJ1-5; the match to TRBD1 covers 7 bases. The CDR3 is 13 amino acids. After removal of 7 bases from V and 1 base from J, the junction contained 1 base not matched to a gene. Germline V gives CDR1 MNHNS, CDR2 SASEGT. CDR3 region: CASTDRSNQPQHF. CDR3 in DNA: TGTGCCAGCACGGACAGGAGCAATCAGCCCCAGCATTTT.

This chain connects TRBV19 to TRBJ2-1, with D maybe TRBD1 (6 bases). CDR1 and CDR2 from the germline V gene are LNHDA and SQIVND (reference sequence). Between the trimmed V and J ends, which lost 3 bases and 0 bases, there was a span of 12 bases. There are 16 residues in the CDR3. This chain's CDR3 is CASSMAGTNSYNEQFF. CDR3 coding DNA: TGTGCCAGTAGTATGGCCGGGACAAACTCCTACAATGAGCAGTTCTTC. Based on the CDR3 plus reference TRBV19 and TRBJ2-1, the full variable domain is DGGITQSPKYLFRKEGQNVTLSCEQNLNHDAMYWYRQDPGQGLRLIYYSQIVNDFQKGDIAEGYSVSREKKESFPLTVTSAQKNPTAFYLCASSMAGTNSYNEQFFGPGTRLTVL.